These T cell receptor beta chains were read from a single sample in a study of blood T cell repertoires in COVID-19. Assay used: immunoSEQ multiplex PCR; TCRdb lists only in-frame clones, some missing. Among 150,000 to 200,000 clones listed, about 86% were seen once. Sequenced sample: peripheral blood. The receptors shown here come from a man aged 65-85 years with active or convalescent COVID-19. The CDR3 runs from the conserved cysteine through the conserved F or W. A D gene is named only where the DNA matches it firmly. Expanded clones get a size class; other rows say once, few or many, or leave the size out.

J | size | D | V | CDR3 | DNA
TRBJ1-2 | - | - | TRBV28 | CASSPGGGANYGYTF | TGTGCCAGCAGCCCCGGGGGGGGTGCGAACTATGGCTACACCTTC
TRBJ1-1 | - | TRBD1 | TRBV7-2 | CASTLRRGTEAFF | TGTGCCAGCACTCTTCGCAGGGGGACTGAAGCTTTCTTT
TRBJ2-2 | - | - | TRBV5-1 | CASRTRADTGELFF | TGCGCCAGCAGGACGCGGGCAGACACCGGGGAGCTGTTTTTT
TRBJ2-1 | - | - | TRBV6-5 | CASLPGGPGDEQFF | TGTGCCAGCCTCCCCGGGGGGCCCGGGGATGAGCAGTTCTTC
TRBJ1-2 | - | TRBD1 | TRBV7-6 | CASSSGQSYTF | TGTGCCAGCAGCTCGGGACAGAGCTACACCTTC
TRBJ2-1 | - | TRBD1 | TRBV14 | CASSQAGQGAREQFF | TGTGCCAGCAGCCAAGCGGGACAGGGGGCGCGGGAGCAGTTCTTC
TRBJ1-2 | - | TRBD1 | TRBV5-6 | CASSPLRDRAGYGYTF | TGTGCCAGCAGCCCACTGAGGGACAGGGCTGGCTATGGCTACACCTTC
TRBJ1-1 | - | - | TRBV20-1 | CSASPADTEAFF | TGCAGTGCTAGTCCCGCGGACACTGAAGCTTTCTTT
TRBJ1-1 | - | - | TRBV7-9 | CASSTGNTEAFF | TGTGCCAGCAGTACAGGGAACACTGAAGCTTTCTTT
TRBJ2-7 | - | - | TRBV7-2 | CASSLVPFTYEQYF | TGTGCCAGCAGCTTAGTCCCTTTCACTTACGAGCAGTACTTC
TRBJ2-1 | - | - | TRBV13 | CASSGDFSYNEQFF | TGTGCCAGCAGCGGGGACTTCTCCTACAATGAGCAGTTCTTC
TRBJ1-4 | - | - | TRBV19 | CASSPKIPTGYNEKLFF | TGTGCCAGTAGTCCCAAAATACCGACAGGCTATAATGAAAAACTGTTTTTT
TRBJ1-5 | - | TRBD1 | TRBV29-1 | CSVATGTGVNQPQHF | TGCAGCGTTGCTACCGGGACAGGGGTAAATCAGCCCCAGCATTTT
TRBJ1-1 | - | - | TRBV7-9 | CASSLNLVKNTEAFF | TGTGCCAGCAGCTTAAATTTAGTTAAGAACACTGAAGCTTTCTTT
TRBJ2-5 | - | TRBD1 | TRBV29-1 | CSVEPGGEETQYF | TGCAGCGTTGAACCAGGGGGTGAAGAGACCCAGTACTTC
TRBJ2-3 | - | TRBD1 | TRBV5-1 | CASSLGQGADTQYF | TGCGCCAGCAGCTTGGGACAGGGCGCAGATACGCAGTATTTT
TRBJ1-3 | - | - | TRBV19 | CASSKQGDQGNTIYF | TGTGCCAGTAGTAAACAGGGAGACCAAGGAAACACCATATATTTT
TRBJ2-2 | once | TRBD1 | TRBV6-1 | CASSGRDRGLSGELFF | TGTGCCAGCAGTGGCCGGGACAGGGGGCTAAGCGGGGAGCTGTTTTTT
TRBJ1-2 | - | - | TRBV3-1/TRBV3-2 | CASSQDLRGYTF | TGTGCCAGCAGCCAAGACCTCCGGGGCTACACCTTC
TRBJ2-1 | once | TRBD1 | TRBV7-3 | CASSLTREGAHYNEQFF | TGTGCCAGCAGCTTAACTCGAGAGGGGGCTCACTACAATGAGCAGTTCTTC
TRBJ2-7 | - | - | TRBV19 | CASSFSGSDYEQYF | TGTGCCAGTAGTTTTTCGGGTTCTGACTACGAGCAGTACTTC
TRBJ1-4 | - | TRBD1 | TRBV18 | CASSRLQGVNEKLFF | TGTGCCAGCTCACGACTACAGGGGGTTAATGAAAAACTGTTTTTT
TRBJ2-1 | - | TRBD1 | TRBV4-3 | CASSQETGGYNEQFF | TGCGCCAGCAGCCAAGAGACAGGGGGCTACAATGAGCAGTTCTTC
TRBJ2-6 | - | - | TRBV19 | CASSIGAISGANVLTF | TGTGCCAGTAGTATAGGAGCCATCTCTGGGGCCAACGTCCTGACTTTC
TRBJ1-5 | - | - | TRBV12-3/TRBV12-4 | CASTLSGNQPQHF | TGTGCCAGCACCCTATCGGGGAATCAGCCCCAGCATTTT